This TCR beta chain derives from a study of blood T cell repertoires in COVID-19. At the level of the study: COVID-19 samples from acute and convalescent phases originated in the United States, Italy and Spain. The cDNA or gDNA used as material had been derived from T cells, B-cell-depleted T cells, or PBMCs.

The authors' processing: Reference gene primers were amplified, and this amplification served to estimate nucleated cell counts. The protocol was immunoSEQ multiplex PCR, while the TCRdb copy is restricted to in-frame clones and leaves out a portion. That table is the source of V, J and clone size, and D and trimming were worked out from the DNA. The table shows more than 200,000 clones, with about 86% occurring only once. V shed 8 bases and J 6 bases; nucleotides not matched to a gene: 14. CDR3 size: 15 residues. CDR1 is LNHDA, CDR2 SQIVND, per germline (reference sequence). This TCR derives from a man at least 80 years old with acute or convalescent COVID-19. Source material: peripheral blood. J is TRBJ1-2 and V is TRBV19; 8 nucleotides align to TRBD1. The CDR3 region has the DNA TGTGCCAGTCGCCGGGACAGGTCCCTTCTCAATGGCTACACCTTC. This gives the protein CASRRDRSLLNGYTF. Full variable domain (missing parts from reference TRBV19 and TRBJ1-2): DGGITQSPKYLFRKEGQNVTLSCEQNLNHDAMYWYRQDPGQGLRLIYYSQIVNDFQKGDIAEGYSVSREKKESFPLTVTSAQKNPTAFYLCASRRDRSLLNGYTFGSGTRLTVV.